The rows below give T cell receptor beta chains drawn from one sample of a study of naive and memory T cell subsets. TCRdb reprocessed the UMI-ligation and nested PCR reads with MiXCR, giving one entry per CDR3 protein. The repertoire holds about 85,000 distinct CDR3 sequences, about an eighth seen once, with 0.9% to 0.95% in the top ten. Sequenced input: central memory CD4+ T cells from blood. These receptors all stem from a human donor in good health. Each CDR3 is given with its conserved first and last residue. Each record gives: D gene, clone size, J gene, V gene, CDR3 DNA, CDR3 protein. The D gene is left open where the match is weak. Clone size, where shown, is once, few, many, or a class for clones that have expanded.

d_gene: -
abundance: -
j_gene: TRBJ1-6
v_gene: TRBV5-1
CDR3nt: TGCGCCAGCAGCTTCAATGATAATTCACCCCTCCACTTT
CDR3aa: CASSFNDNSPLHF

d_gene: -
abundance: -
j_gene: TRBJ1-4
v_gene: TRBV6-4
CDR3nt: TGTGCCAGCAGGGCGGGCGGAGCAACTAATGAAAAACTGTTTTTT
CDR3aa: CASRAGGATNEKLFF

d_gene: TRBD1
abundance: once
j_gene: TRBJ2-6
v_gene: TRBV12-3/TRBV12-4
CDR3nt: TGTGCCAGCAGCTACACTACAGGGGGCTCTGGGGCCAACGTCCTGACTTTC
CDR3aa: CASSYTTGGSGANVLTF

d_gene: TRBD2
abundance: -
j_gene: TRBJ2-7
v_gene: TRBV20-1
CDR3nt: TGCAGTGTTTCGGCTAGCGGGAAAAGGGCCTACGAGCAGTACTTC
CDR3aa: CSVSASGKRAYEQYF

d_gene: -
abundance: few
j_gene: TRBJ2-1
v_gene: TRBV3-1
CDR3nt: TGTGCCAGCAGCCAGGACTACCAACTAGGGGGTGAGCAGTTCTTC
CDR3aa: CASSQDYQLGGEQFF

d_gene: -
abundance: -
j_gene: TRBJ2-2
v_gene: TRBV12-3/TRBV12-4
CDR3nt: TGTGCCAGCAGTCCTACGGGAGTTGACATCTACCTCGCGAACACCGGGGAGCTGTTTTTT
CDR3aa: CASSPTGVDIYLANTGELFF

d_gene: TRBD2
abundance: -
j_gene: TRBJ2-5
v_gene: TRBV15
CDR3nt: TGTGCCACCAGTCCCCAGGGACTAGCGGGAGGACAAGAGACCCAGTACTTC
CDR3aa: CATSPQGLAGGQETQYF

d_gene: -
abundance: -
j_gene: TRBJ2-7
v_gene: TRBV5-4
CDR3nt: TGTGCCAGCAGCACCAAAGCCACTCTAGACAGCCCGAGGCAGTACTTC
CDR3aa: CASSTKATLDSPRQYF

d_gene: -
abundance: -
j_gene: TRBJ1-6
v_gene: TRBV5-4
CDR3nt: TGTGCCAGCAGCTGGGACACTTCTAATTCACCCCTCCACTTT
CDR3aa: CASSWDTSNSPLHF

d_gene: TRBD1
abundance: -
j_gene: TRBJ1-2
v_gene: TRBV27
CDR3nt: TGTGCCAGCAGTTTATGGGGACAGGGAGGCTACACCTTC
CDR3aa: CASSLWGQGGYTF

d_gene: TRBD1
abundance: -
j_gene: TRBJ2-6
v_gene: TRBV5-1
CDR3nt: TGCGCCAGCAGCTACATCGGACAGGGGGCGGGTGGGGCCAACGTCCTGACTTTC
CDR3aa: CASSYIGQGAGGANVLTF

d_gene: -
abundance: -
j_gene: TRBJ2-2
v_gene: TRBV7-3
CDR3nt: TGTGCCAGCAGCCCCACTCCTGGAGTCCCCGGGGAGCTGTTTTTT
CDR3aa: CASSPTPGVPGELFF

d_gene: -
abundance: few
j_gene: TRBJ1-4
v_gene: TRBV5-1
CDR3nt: TGCGCCAGCAGAACGGGGGGTAGAGGCCTGTATGAAAAACTGTTTTTT
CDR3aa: CASRTGGRGLYEKLFF

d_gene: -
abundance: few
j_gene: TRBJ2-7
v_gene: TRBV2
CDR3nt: TGTGCCAGCAGTGAACCGGACGGAGGCTCCTACGAGCAGTACTTC
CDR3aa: CASSEPDGGSYEQYF

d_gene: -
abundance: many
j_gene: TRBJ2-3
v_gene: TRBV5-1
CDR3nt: TGCGCCAGCAGCTTGGAGGGAAAGCGAGCAGATACGCAGTATTTT
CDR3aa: CASSLEGKRADTQYF

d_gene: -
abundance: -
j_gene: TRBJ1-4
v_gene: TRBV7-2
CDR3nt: TGTGCCAGCAGCTTACGGGGGGCTGCTAATGAAAAACTGTTTTTT
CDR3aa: CASSLRGAANEKLFF

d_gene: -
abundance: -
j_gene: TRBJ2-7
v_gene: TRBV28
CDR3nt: TGTGCCAGCAGTGCTACCGGGCCAAACTCCTACGAGCAGTACTTC
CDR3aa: CASSATGPNSYEQYF

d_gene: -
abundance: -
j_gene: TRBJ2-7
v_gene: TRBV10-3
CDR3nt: TGTGCCATCAGTGAGCGCGGGGACGAGCAGTACTTC
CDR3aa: CAISERGDEQYF

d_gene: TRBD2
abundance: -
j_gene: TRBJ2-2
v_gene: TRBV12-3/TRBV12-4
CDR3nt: TGTGCCAGCAGTGGTACTAGCGGGAGGGCCTTTAGCACCGGGGAGCTGTTTTTT
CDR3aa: CASSGTSGRAFSTGELFF

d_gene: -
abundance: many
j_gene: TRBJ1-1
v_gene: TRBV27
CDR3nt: TGTGCCAGCAGTTTCCACAGCGGGAACACTGAAGCTTTCTTT
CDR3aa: CASSFHSGNTEAFF

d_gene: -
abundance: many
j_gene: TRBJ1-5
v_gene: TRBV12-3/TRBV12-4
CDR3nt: TGTGCCAGCAGGCCCGCAGGGGATAGCAATCAGCCCCAGCATTTT
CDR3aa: CASRPAGDSNQPQHF

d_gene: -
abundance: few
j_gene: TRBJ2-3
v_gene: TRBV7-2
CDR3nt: TGTGCCAGCAGCCCCCAACCGGGGCGGATCACAGATACGCAGTATTTT
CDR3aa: CASSPQPGRITDTQYF

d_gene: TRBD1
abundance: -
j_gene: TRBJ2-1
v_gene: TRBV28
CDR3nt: TGTGCCGGCAGTCCTGCCTCCGGGACAGGGGCTTGGGGTGAGCAGTTCTTC
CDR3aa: CAGSPASGTGAWGEQFF

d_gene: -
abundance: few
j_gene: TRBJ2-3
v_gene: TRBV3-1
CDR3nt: TGTGCCAGCAGCCAAGACTATACGCAGTATTTT
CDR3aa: CASSQDYTQYF

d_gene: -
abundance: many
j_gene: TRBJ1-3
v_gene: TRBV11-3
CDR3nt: TGTGCCAGCAGCTTAGACGGGATTAACGGAAACACCATATATTTT
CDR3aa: CASSLDGINGNTIYF

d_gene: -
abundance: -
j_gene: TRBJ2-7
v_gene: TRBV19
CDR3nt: TGTGCCAGTAGTATCTGGCAGGGGGGCCACGAGCAGTACTTC
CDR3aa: CASSIWQGGHEQYF

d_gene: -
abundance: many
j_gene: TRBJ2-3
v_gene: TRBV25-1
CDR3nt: TGTGCCAGCAGTGTTAAAGATACGCAGTATTTT
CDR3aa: CASSVKDTQYF

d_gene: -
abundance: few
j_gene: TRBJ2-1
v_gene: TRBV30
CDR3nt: TGTGCCTGGACCGGGTCCAACTACAATGAGCAGTTCTTC
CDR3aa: CAWTGSNYNEQFF

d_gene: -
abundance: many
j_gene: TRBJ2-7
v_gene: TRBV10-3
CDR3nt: TGTGCCATCAGTGACCCTCGTACAGGGTACGCTCCCTACGAGCAGTACTTC
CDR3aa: CAISDPRTGYAPYEQYF

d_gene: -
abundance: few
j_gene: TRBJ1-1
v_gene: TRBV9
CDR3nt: TGTGCCAGCAGCGTAGGATTAGACCTTGAAGCTTTCTTT
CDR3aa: CASSVGLDLEAFF

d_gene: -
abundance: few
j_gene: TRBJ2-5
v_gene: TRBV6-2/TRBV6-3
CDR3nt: TGTGCCAGCAGTGAGCTTAGGGAAAACGCCTCCCAAGAGACCCAGTACTTC
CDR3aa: CASSELRENASQETQYF

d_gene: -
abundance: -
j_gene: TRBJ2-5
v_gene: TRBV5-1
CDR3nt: TGCGCCAGCAGCATGCTAGGGTCAGGGCAAGAGACCCAGTACTTC
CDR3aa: CASSMLGSGQETQYF

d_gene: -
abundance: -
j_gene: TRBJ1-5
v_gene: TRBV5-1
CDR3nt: TGCGCCAGCAGCTTTCTCGGGGCAGAACTCCGAAACAATCAGCCCCAGCATTTT
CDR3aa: CASSFLGAELRNNQPQHF

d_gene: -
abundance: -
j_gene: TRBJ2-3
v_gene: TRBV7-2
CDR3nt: TGTGCCAGCAGCCGTGAGGACGCCGGCGGGCAGTATTTT
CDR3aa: CASSREDAGGQYF

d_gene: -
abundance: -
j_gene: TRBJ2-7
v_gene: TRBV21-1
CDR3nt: TGTGCCAGCAGTGACAGGGGGCCACCATACGAGCAGTACTTC
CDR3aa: CASSDRGPPYEQYF

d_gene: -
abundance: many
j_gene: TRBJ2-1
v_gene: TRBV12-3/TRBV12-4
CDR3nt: TGTGCCAGCAGTCGTTCTCCGGGACGGGTATACAATGAGCAGTTCTTC
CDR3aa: CASSRSPGRVYNEQFF

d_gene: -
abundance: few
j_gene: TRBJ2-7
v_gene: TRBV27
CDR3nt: TGTGCCAGCAGTTTATCCGGGACTTATTCCTACGAGCAGTACTTC
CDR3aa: CASSLSGTYSYEQYF

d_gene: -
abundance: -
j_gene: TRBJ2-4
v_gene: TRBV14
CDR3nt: TGTGCCAGCAGCCAAGATCTAGGGGGTAGAGACATTCAGTACTTC
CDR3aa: CASSQDLGGRDIQYF

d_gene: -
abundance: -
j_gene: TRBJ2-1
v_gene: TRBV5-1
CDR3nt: TGCGCCAGCAGCTTACAGGGACCCGACAATGAGCAGTTCTTC
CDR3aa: CASSLQGPDNEQFF

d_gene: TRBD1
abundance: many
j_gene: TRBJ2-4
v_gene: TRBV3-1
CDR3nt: TGTGCCAGCAGCCAGGGTCGGACAGGGGACGTAACCTTAGCCAAAAACATTCAGTACTTC
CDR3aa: CASSQGRTGDVTLAKNIQYF

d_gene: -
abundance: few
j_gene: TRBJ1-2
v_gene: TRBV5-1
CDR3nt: TGCGCCAGCAGCACAAGAGAGCAGGATCCCTATGGCTACACCTTC
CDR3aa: CASSTREQDPYGYTF

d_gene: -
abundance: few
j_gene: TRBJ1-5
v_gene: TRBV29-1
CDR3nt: TGCAGCGTGCTAAACAGCGACAATCAGCCCCAGCATTTT
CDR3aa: CSVLNSDNQPQHF

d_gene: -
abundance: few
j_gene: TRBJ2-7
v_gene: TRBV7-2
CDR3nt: TGTGCCAGCATGCTAGCAGCCGAGCAGTACTTC
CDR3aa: CASMLAAEQYF

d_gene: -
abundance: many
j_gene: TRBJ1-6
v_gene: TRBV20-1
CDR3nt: TGCAGTGCTAGAGTAGGGAATTCACCCCTCCACTTT
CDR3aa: CSARVGNSPLHF

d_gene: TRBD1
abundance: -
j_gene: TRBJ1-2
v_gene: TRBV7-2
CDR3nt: TGTGCCAGCAGCTCACGACAGGGCGTGAGGGGCTACACCTTC
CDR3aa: CASSSRQGVRGYTF

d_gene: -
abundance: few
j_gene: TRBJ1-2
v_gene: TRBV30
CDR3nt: TGTGCCTGGAGGGGCCAGAGTGGTAATGGCTACACCTTC
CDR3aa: CAWRGQSGNGYTF

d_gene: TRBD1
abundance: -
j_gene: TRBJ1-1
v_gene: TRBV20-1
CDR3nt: TGCAGTGCTACCCGACAGGGAACTGAAGCTTTCTTT
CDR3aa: CSATRQGTEAFF

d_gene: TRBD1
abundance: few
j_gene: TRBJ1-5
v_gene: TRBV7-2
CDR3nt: TGTGCCAGCAGCCCCCAGGGGGCAAATAGCAATCAGCCCCAGCATTTT
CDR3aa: CASSPQGANSNQPQHF

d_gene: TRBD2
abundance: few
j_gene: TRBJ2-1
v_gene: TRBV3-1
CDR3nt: TGTGCCAGCCTCCGGAGTAGCGGGACCTACAATGAGCAGTTCTTC
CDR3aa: CASLRSSGTYNEQFF

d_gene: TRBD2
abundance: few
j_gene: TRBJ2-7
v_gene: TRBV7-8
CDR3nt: TGTGCCAGCAGTCCCGGGACTAGCACCAACGAGCAGTACTTC
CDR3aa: CASSPGTSTNEQYF

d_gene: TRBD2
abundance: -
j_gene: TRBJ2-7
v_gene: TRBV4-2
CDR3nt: TGTGCCAGCAGTCTAGCGGGAGGGCCCTTCTACGAGCAGTACTTC
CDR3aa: CASSLAGGPFYEQYF

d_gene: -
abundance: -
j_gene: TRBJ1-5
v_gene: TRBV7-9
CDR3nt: TGTGCCAGCAGCTTAGGGCCGCGCGGTGGCAATCAGCCCCAGCATTTT
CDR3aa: CASSLGPRGGNQPQHF

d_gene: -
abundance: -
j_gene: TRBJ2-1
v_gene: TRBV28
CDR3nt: TGTGCCAGCAGTTTAGGCGGACAGATCTACAATGAGCAGTTCTTC
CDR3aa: CASSLGGQIYNEQFF

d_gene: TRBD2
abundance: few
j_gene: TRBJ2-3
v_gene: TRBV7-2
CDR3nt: TGTGCCAGCAGCTATGGCGGGAGTGGGGATACGCAGTATTTT
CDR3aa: CASSYGGSGDTQYF

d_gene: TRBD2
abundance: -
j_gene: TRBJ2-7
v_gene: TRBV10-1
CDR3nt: TGCGCCAGCAGTGAGGCGGCCGGGACTAGCGCCAAGCAGTACTTC
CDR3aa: CASSEAAGTSAKQYF